Listed here are 27 T cell receptor beta chains from one sample, sequenced in a study of beta chain features in type 1 diabetes. General study points: Shortening that was moderate but significant affected the TCRB CDR3s of Type 1 diabetes patients in all four CD4+ subsets.

Antigen specificity for these receptors is unknown. Isolated RNA was reverse transcribed in full, so expressed TCRB transcripts were sequenced. The table came from immunoSEQ multiplex PCR; TCRdb's copy has only in-frame clones and leaves some out. The data contain roughly 150,000 clones, 6.5% to 8.5% of them singletons. The specimen sequenced was central memory CD4+ T cells from blood. The receptors were sampled from a man between 18 and 29 years old with type 1 diabetes.

The chain employs TRBV6-5 and TRBJ2-1; D remains unclear. The length of the CDR3 is 13 residues. CDR1 and CDR2 (germline): MNHEY, SVGAGI. Trimming removed 6 bases at V and 3 bases at J, with 9 bases between. CDR3 bases: TGTGCCAGCAGCTACGACTTCTACAATGAGCAGTTCTTC. Protein product: CASSYDFYNEQFF.

This clone was detected a few times. J is TRBJ2-5 and V is TRBV27; tentative D call: TRBD2 (6 bases). The CDR3 is 14 amino acids. Trimming removed 6 bases from V and 4 bases from J, with 15 bases in between. Germline V gives CDR1 MNHEY, CDR2 SMNVEV (reference sequence). Here the CDR3 DNA reads TGTGCCAGCAGCGCGGGACGCTTCCGAGAGACCCAGTACTTC. Translation gives CASSAGRFRETQYF.

This clone was recorded a few times. J is TRBJ1-2 and V is TRBV5-4, with TRBD1 as a possible D gene (6 bases). CDR1 is SGHNT, CDR2 YYREEE, per germline (reference sequence). The CDR3 loop spans 17 amino acids. Trimming removed 4 bases from V and 0 bases from J, with 19 bases in between. CDR3 protein: CASSTKAGAGANYGYTF. The CDR3 DNA reads as TGTGCCAGCAGCACGAAGGCAGGGGCTGGAGCTAACTATGGCTACACCTTC.

The chain combines TRBV7-6 with TRBJ2-7, with D perhaps matching TRBD2 (5 bases). This CDR3 is 13 amino acids long. Trimming left V 0 bases short and J 7 bases short, with 10 bases between. The germline gives CDR1 SGHVS, CDR2 FNYEAQ. The CDR3 DNA follows: TGTGCCAGCAGCTTAGCGGAGGACGGTGAGCAGTACTTC. It yields the protein CASSLAEDGEQYF.

This chain uses TRBV11-3 with TRBJ2-7, with a possible D match to TRBD2 (5 bases). Trimming removed 5 bases at V and 9 bases at J, with 8 bases between. The CDR3 extends over 10 amino acids. CDR1 and CDR2 (germline): SGHNT, YENEEA. This CDR3 is CASSIGGQYF. CDR3 nucleotide sequence: TGTGCCAGCAGCATCGGAGGGCAGTACTTC.

The chain uses TRBV5-1 and TRBJ2-1; 7 bases align to TRBD1. The V and J ends lost 3 bases and 10 bases, in that order; junction bases with no gene match: 7. CDR3 length: 13 residues. Germline V gives CDR1 SGHRS, CDR2 YFSETQ. The CDR3 loop is CASSSQQGWEQFF. In DNA, the CDR3 is TGCGCCAGCAGCTCCCAACAGGGGTGGGAGCAGTTCTTC.

The chain is built from TRBV15 and TRBJ2-1, with a weak D call TRBD2 (7 bases). Germline loops: CDR1 LNHNV, CDR2 YYDKDF (reference sequence). The CDR3 is made up of 16 amino acids. V lost 0 bases and J lost 7, with 16 bases in between. DNA of the CDR3: TGTGCCACCAGCAGAGATTCTGCCGCGGGGGCGAATGAGCAGTTCTTC. Its translation: CATSRDSAAGANEQFF.

This clone turned up a few times. This chain uses TRBV7-2 with TRBJ2-5; D perhaps matches TRBD2 (6 bases). Germline V lookup: CDR1 SGHTA, CDR2 FQGNSA. The V gene lost 0 bases and the J gene lost 7 bases, with 15 bases spanning the gap. The CDR3 is 15 residues long. The CDR3: CASSLAPREDRTQYF. In DNA form, the CDR3 reads TGTGCCAGCAGCTTAGCCCCCAGGGAGGATAGGACCCAGTACTTC.

The chain carries TRBV27 and TRBJ2-1; 11 nucleotides align to TRBD2. The ends lost 1 base at V and 9 bases at J; junction bases unmatched: 14. The CDR3 is 18 residues long. The germline gives CDR1 MNHEY, CDR2 SMNVEV (reference sequence). CDR3 residues: CASSLYSRLAGPIGEQFF. The CDR3 DNA reads as TGTGCCAGCAGTTTATACTCCCGACTAGCGGGACCTATCGGTGAGCAGTTCTTC.

The chain links TRBV4-2 to TRBJ2-1; D perhaps matches TRBD2 (7 bases). V was trimmed by 0 bases and J by 6 bases, leaving 15 bases between them. The germline CDR1 and CDR2 sequences are LGHNA and YNFKEQ. This CDR3 has 16 amino acids. The CDR3 DNA follows: TGTGCCAGCAGCCAAGAATGGGAGGGAGGGGGCAATGAGCAGTTCTTC. Residues: CASSQEWEGGGNEQFF.

There are a few counts of this clone. The J gene is TRBJ2-7, the V gene TRBV28, with 11 bases that match TRBD2. The length of the CDR3 is 15 residues. Trimming removed 7 bases from V and 4 bases from J; junction bases left unmatched: 9. Germline CDR1 reads MDHEN; CDR2 reads SYDVKM. DNA for the CDR3: TGTGCCAGCACTTTGGGACTAGCGGAAGGATACGAGCAGTACTTC. Protein product: CASTLGLAEGYEQYF.

V gene TRBV18 combines with J gene TRBJ2-2; D perhaps matches TRBD1 (5 bases). The V gene lost 3 bases and the J gene lost 3 bases, with 11 bases spanning the gap. Germline V gene sequence: CDR1 KGHSH, CDR2 LQKENI. The CDR3 totals 15 residues. In nucleotides, the CDR3 is TGTGCCAGCTCACCGGGGCCGGAATACACCGGGGAGCTGTTTTTT. Its translation: CASSPGPEYTGELFF.

The rearrangement uses TRBV9 and TRBJ1-2, with a possible D match to TRBD1 (5 bases). Germline lookup yields CDR1 SGDLS and CDR2 YYNGEE. There are 12 residues in the CDR3. The germline V and J ends were trimmed by 2 bases and 6 bases, with 8 bases remaining between them. The CDR3: CASSVTANGYTF. CDR3 nucleotides: TGTGCCAGCAGCGTGACAGCGAATGGCTACACCTTC.

Here the CDR3 DNA reads TGTGCCAGTAGTATAAGAGGACTAGCGGGAGACACCTACAATGAGCAGTTCTTC. This translates into CASSIRGLAGDTYNEQFF. J is TRBJ2-1 and V is TRBV19; 13 nucleotides match TRBD2. With V trimmed by 2 bases and J by 2 bases, 6 bases remained unmatched. The germline V gene encodes CDR1 LNHDA and CDR2 SQIVND (reference sequence). CDR3 length: 18 residues.

This clone was detected only a few times. An end of the junction differs from the germline gene, which may be a read error. V and J are TRBV7-2 and TRBJ1-2; D is ambiguous. Germline V lookup: CDR1 SGHTA, CDR2 FQGNSA. The CDR3 extends over 15 amino acids. CDR3: CASSQAGLSPYGYTF. For the CDR3, the DNA is TGCGCCAGCAGCCAGGCGGGCCTCTCCCCTTATGGCTACACCTTC. The full variable domain, with the rest looked up from reference TRBV7-2 and TRBJ1-2, is GAGVSQSPSNKVTEKGKDVELRCDPISGHTALYWYRQSLGQGLEFLIYFQGNSAPDKSGLPSDRFSAERTGGSVSTLTIQRTQQEDSAVYLCASSQAGLSPYGYTFGSGTRLTVV.

V is TRBV11-2 and J is TRBJ2-7, with D unresolved. In germline, CDR1 is SGHAT, CDR2 FQNNGV. Deletions cut 3 bases from V and 2 bases from J, with 23 bases between. The CDR3 is made up of 18 amino acids. DNA of the CDR3: TGTGCCAGCAGCTTCTCGACTCCCGTGGGTCTATTCACCTACGAGCAGTACTTC. Its protein product is CASSFSTPVGLFTYEQYF.

The rearrangement uses TRBV10-2 and TRBJ1-5; D uncertain. Germline-derived CDR1 and CDR2 are WSHSY and SAAADI. V dropped 3 bases and J dropped 5 bases, with 8 bases sitting between them. This CDR3 has 13 residues. The CDR3 DNA is TGCGCCAGCAGTGATTACACCCATCAGCCCCAGCATTTT. Its translation: CASSDYTHQPQHF.

This clone turned up a few times. This chain links TRBV5-8 with TRBJ2-5; 9 positions match TRBD1. V trimming: 1 base; J trimming: 5 bases; junction bases outside the gene matches: 3. The V gene's germline CDR1 is SGHTS and CDR2 YDEGEE. CDR3 length: 14 amino acids. CDR3 DNA: TGTGCCAGCAGCTTGACAGGGGGCGAGGAGACCCAGTACTTC. It yields the protein CASSLTGGEETQYF.

This clone was counted between two and nine times. This chain connects TRBV2 to TRBJ1-2; 8 bases line up with TRBD1. This CDR3 has 13 residues. Germline-derived CDR1 and CDR2 are SNHLY and FYNNEI. V shed 1 base, J shed 8 bases, and the junction held 3 bases outside the gene matches. The CDR3 DNA is TGTGCCAGCAGTGAAGTACCAGGGGGCGGCTACACCTTC. It is translated as CASSEVPGGGYTF.

This clone showed up just a few times. The chain recombines TRBV15 with TRBJ1-2; weak D call: TRBD1 (5 bases). Germline CDR1 LNHNV, CDR2 YYDKDF (reference sequence). The CDR3 contains 14 residues. The V end lost 8 bases, the J end lost 0 bases, and 13 bases lay between the germline ends. CDR3 nucleotides: TGTGCCACCGGCGGGGCCGCTCCTAACTATGGCTACACCTTC. It encodes CATGGAAPNYGYTF.

The chain is built from TRBV7-2 and TRBJ1-2; 9 nucleotides match TRBD1. The J segment lost 6 bases and the V segment lost 1 base, leaving 6 bases of the junction unmatched. Germline V gene data show CDR1 as SGHTA and CDR2 as FQGNSA. The CDR3 contains 15 residues. CDR3 sequence reads: CASSLGTGERDGYTF. The CDR3 nucleotides are TGTGCCAGCAGCTTAGGGACAGGGGAGAGAGATGGCTACACCTTC. Drawing the rest from reference TRBV7-2 and TRBJ1-2, the complete variable domain is GAGVSQSPSNKVTEKGKDVELRCDPISGHTALYWYRQSLGQGLEFLIYFQGNSAPDKSGLPSDRFSAERTGGSVSTLTIQRTQQEDSAVYLCASSLGTGERDGYTFGSGTRLTVV.

This clone was detected ten times or more. The chain combines TRBV7-2 with TRBJ2-7; D remains ambiguous. The CDR3 is 11 amino acids. Between the trimmed V and J ends, which lost 4 bases and 4 bases, there was a span of 5 bases. CDR1 and CDR2 (germline): SGHTA, FQGNSA. Here the CDR3 reads CASSSHYEQYF. The CDR3, as DNA: TGTGCCAGCAGCTCCCATTACGAGCAGTACTTC.

This clone was counted a few times. The chain links TRBV7-2 to TRBJ1-2; 7 bases align to TRBD1. The V gene's germline CDR1 is SGHTA and CDR2 FQGNSA. The CDR3 covers 14 residues. V lost 5 bases and J lost 4; bases outside the gene matches: 7. The CDR3 DNA follows: TGTGCCAGCAGCCCGGGACAGACCCTCTATGGCTACACCTTC. Translation gives CASSPGQTLYGYTF.

The sample holds a few counts of this clone. V usage is TRBV27 and J usage is TRBJ2-5, with TRBD1 as a possible D gene (6 bases). CDR3 size: 13 residues. V shed 8 bases and J shed 5 bases, with 15 bases lying between them. In germline, CDR1 is MNHEY, CDR2 SMNVEV (reference sequence). CDR3 protein: CASSRKQGETQYF. CDR3 bases: TGTGCCAGCTCCCGGAAACAGGGCGAGACCCAGTACTTC.

This clone has just a few counts. V is TRBV23-1 and J is TRBJ2-7; perhaps TRBD1 as D (5 bases). TRBV23-1 is identified as an open reading frame with a role that is uncertain. Trimming pared 2 bases from V and 0 bases from J, leaving 23 bases between. The CDR3 spans 19 residues. The CDR3 DNA follows: TGCGCCAGCAGTCAAGCACGACAGCTTTACACCTTTAGCTCCTACGAGCAGTACTTC. This sequence encodes CASSQARQLYTFSSYEQYF.

The chain recombines TRBV5-1 with TRBJ1-6; TRBD1 matches at 7 bases. CDR3 length: 13 residues. Trimming took 4 bases from V and 7 from J; bases not matched to a gene: 2. Germline V gene sequence: CDR1 SGHRS, CDR2 YFSETQ. The CDR3 sequence: CASSTGDNSPLHF. The CDR3 nucleotides read TGCGCCAGCAGCACAGGGGACAATTCACCCCTCCACTTT.

This clone appeared a few times. V usage is TRBV5-1 and J usage is TRBJ2-3; 7 bases are a match to TRBD2. The CDR3 contains 15 residues. After removal of 4 bases from V and 1 base from J, the junction contained 6 bases not matched to a gene. The germline gives CDR1 SGHRS, CDR2 YFSETQ. The CDR3 sequence is CASSPGGTGTDTQYF. The DNA of the CDR3 is TGCGCCAGCAGCCCCGGGGGGACCGGCACAGATACGCAGTATTTT.